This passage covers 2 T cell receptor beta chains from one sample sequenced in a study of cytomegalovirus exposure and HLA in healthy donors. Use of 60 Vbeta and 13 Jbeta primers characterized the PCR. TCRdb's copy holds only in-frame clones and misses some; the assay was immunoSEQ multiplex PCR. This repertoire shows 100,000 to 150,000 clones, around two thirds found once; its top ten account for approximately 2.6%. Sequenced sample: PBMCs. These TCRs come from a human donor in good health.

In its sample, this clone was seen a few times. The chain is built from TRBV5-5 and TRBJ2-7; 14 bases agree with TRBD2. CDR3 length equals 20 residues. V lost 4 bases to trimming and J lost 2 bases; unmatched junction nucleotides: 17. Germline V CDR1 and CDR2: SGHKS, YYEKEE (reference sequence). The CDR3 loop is CASSPAGTSGRGGAPYEQYF. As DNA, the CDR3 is TGTGCCAGCAGCCCAGCCGGGACTAGCGGGAGAGGAGGGGCCCCCTACGAGCAGTACTTC. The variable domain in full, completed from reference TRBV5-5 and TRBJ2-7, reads DAGVTQSPTHLIKTRGQQVTLRCSPISGHKSVSWYQQVLGQGPQFIFQYYEKEERGRGNFPDRFSARQFPNYSSELNVNALLLGDSALYLCASSPAGTSGRGGAPYEQYFGPGTRLTVT.

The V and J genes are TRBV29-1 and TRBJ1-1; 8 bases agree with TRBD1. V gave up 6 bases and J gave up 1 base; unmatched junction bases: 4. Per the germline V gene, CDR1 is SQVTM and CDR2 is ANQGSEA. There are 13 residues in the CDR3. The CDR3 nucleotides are TGCAGCGTCTCAGGACAGGGGAACACTGAAGCTTTCTTT. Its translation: CSVSGQGNTEAFF.